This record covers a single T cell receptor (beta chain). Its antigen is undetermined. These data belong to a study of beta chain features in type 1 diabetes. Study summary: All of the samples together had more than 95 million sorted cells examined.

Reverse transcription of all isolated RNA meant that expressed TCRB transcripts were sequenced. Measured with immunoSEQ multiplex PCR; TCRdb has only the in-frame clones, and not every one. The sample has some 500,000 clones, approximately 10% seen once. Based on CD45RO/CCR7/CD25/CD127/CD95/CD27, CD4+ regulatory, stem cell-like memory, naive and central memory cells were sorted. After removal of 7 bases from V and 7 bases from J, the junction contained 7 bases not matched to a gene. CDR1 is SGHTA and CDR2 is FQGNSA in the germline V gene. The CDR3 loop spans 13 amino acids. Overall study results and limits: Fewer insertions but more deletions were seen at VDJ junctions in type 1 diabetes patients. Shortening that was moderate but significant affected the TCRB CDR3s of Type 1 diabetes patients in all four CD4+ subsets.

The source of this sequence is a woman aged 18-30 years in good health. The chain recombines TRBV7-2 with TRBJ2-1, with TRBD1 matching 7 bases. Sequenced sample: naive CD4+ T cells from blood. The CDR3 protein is CASNRGFTNEQFF. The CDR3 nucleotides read TGTGCCAGCAACAGGGGATTTACGAATGAGCAGTTCTTC. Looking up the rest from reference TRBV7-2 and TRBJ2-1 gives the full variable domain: GAGVSQSPSNKVTEKGKDVELRCDPISGHTALYWYRQSLGQGLEFLIYFQGNSAPDKSGLPSDRFSAERTGGSVSTLTIQRTQQEDSAVYLCASNRGFTNEQFFGPGTRLTVL.